This T cell receptor beta chain was observed in a study of cytomegalovirus exposure and HLA in healthy donors. In the study overall: An analysis done earlier identified around 100 million unique TCR beta sequences from around 180 million T cells.

Germline CDR1 reads PRHDT; CDR2 reads FYEKMQ (reference sequence). V lost 1 base, J lost 0 bases, and 7 bases lay in between. The CDR3 extends over 15 amino acids. 60 Vbeta and 13 Jbeta primers were used in PCR. Assay used: immunoSEQ multiplex PCR; TCRdb lists only in-frame clones, some missing. In the table there are about 160,000 clones, 70% to 90% of which are singletons. This receptor was taken from a male donor in good health and CMV-seronegative. This chain joins TRBV13 and TRBJ1-5, with a weak D call TRBD1 (5 bases). Source material: PBMCs. The CDR3 here is CASSLAQVSNQPQHF. The CDR3 DNA is TGTGCCAGCAGCTTAGCACAGGTTAGCAATCAGCCCCAGCATTTT. Full variable domain (rest looked up from reference TRBV13 and TRBJ1-5): AAGVIQSPRHLIKEKRETATLKCYPIPRHDTVYWYQQGPGQDPQFLISFYEKMQSDKGSIPDRFSAQQFSDYHSELNMSSLELGDSALYFCASSLAQVSNQPQHFGDGTRLSIL.